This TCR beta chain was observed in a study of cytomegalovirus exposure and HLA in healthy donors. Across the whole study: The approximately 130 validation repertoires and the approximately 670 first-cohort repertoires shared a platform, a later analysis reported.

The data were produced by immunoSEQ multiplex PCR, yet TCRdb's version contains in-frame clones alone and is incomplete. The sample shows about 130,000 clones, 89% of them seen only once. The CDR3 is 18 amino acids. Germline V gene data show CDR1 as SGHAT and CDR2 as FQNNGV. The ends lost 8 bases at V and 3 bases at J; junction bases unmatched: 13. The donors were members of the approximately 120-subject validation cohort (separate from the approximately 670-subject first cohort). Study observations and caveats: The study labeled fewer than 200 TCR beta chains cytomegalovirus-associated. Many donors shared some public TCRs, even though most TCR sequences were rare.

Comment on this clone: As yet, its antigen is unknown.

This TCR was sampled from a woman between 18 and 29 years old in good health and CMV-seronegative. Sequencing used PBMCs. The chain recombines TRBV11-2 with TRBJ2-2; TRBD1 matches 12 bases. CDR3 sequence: CASYLGTWDRGHTGELFF. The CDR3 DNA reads TGTGCCAGCTACCTTGGGACTTGGGACAGGGGGCACACCGGGGAGCTGTTTTTT.